These 5 T cell receptor beta chains originate from one sample sequenced in a study of cytomegalovirus exposure and HLA in healthy donors. PCR was performed using 60 Vbeta and 13 Jbeta primers. Using immunoSEQ multiplex PCR, the repertoire was profiled, and TCRdb retains in-frame clones only, with some absent. Of approximately 120,000 clones listed, about 79% are singletons. The material sequenced was PBMCs. These receptors were taken from a man over 45 in good health and CMV-seronegative.

The chain couples TRBV5-4 to TRBJ2-3, with 10 bases matching TRBD2. Germline-derived CDR1 and CDR2 are SGHNT and YYREEE (reference sequence). CDR3 length equals 15 residues. Trimming removed 0 bases from V and 6 bases from J; junction bases left unmatched: 4. This CDR3 is CASSLERGGGDTQYF. CDR3 in DNA: TGTGCCAGCAGCTTGGAGCGGGGGGGTGGGGATACGCAGTATTTT.

The CDR3 protein is CASSIFRGLREKLFF. CDR3 nucleotides: TGTGCCAGTAGTATATTCAGGGGGCTCAGAGAAAAACTGTTTTTT. V gene TRBV19 combines with J gene TRBJ1-4; 8 bases fit TRBD1. The CDR3 totals 15 residues. Germline CDR1 reads LNHDA; CDR2 reads SQIVND (reference sequence). Trimming took 2 bases from V and 8 from J; bases not matched to a gene: 7.

The rearrangement links TRBV7-9 to TRBJ1-6; 9 nucleotides match TRBD1. CDR1 is SEHNR, CDR2 FQNEAQ, per germline (reference sequence). The CDR3 consists of 14 residues. The trim removed 3 bases at V and 10 bases at J, leaving 4 bases unmatched. CDR3 nucleotides: TGTGCCAGCAGCTTGGGACAGGGTTTCTCACCCCTCCACTTT. It is translated as CASSLGQGFSPLHF.

The J gene is TRBJ2-2, the V gene TRBV6-1, with D possibly matching TRBD2 (6 bases). V was clipped by 4 bases and J by 3 bases, with 12 bases between them. This CDR3 is built from 15 residues. Germline CDR1 and CDR2: MNHNS and SASEGT. This CDR3 reads CASSASGGDTGELFF. The CDR3 DNA is TGTGCCAGCAGTGCCTCCGGAGGGGACACCGGGGAGCTGTTTTTT.

CDR3 amino acids: CASSALAGAAEQYV. CDR3 bases: TGTGCCAGCAGCGCGCTAGCGGGGGCAGCCGAGCAGTACGTC. The chain combines TRBV5-8 with TRBJ2-7, with 10 bases matching TRBD2. Trimming cost V 4 bases and J 6 bases; bases outside gene matches: 7. The length of the CDR3 is 14 residues. The germline gives CDR1 SGHTS, CDR2 YDEGEE.